The present T cell receptor (beta chain) was sequenced within a study of blood T cell repertoires in COVID-19. Study in general: Researchers got acute and convalescent COVID-19 samples from the United States, Italy and Spain.

Seattle's enrolled individuals joined amid active infection and were then monitored longitudinally. The method was immunoSEQ multiplex PCR; TCRdb's version includes in-frame clones alone and lacks a portion of them. This table holds about 180,000 clones, 65% to 85% found once. Germline lookup yields CDR1 SGHRS and CDR2 YFSETQ. V lost 5 bases, J lost 2 bases, and 17 bases lay in between. This CDR3 is built from 15 residues. Sequenced: peripheral blood. The chain employs TRBV5-1 and TRBJ2-7, with a weak D call TRBD1 (5 bases). This receptor was taken from a woman aged 40 to 49 with COVID-19, enrolled during active disease. The CDR3 DNA follows: TGCGCCAGCAGGAGGCTTCAGGGCCCCACCTACGAGCAGTACTTC. This encodes CASRRLQGPTYEQYF. The full variable domain, its missing parts supplied by reference TRBV5-1 and TRBJ2-7, is KAGVTQTPRYLIKTRGQQVTLSCSPISGHRSVSWYQQTPGQGLQFLFEYFSETQRNKGNFPGRFSGRQFSNSRSEMNVSTLELGDSALYLCASRRLQGPTYEQYFGPGTRLTVT.